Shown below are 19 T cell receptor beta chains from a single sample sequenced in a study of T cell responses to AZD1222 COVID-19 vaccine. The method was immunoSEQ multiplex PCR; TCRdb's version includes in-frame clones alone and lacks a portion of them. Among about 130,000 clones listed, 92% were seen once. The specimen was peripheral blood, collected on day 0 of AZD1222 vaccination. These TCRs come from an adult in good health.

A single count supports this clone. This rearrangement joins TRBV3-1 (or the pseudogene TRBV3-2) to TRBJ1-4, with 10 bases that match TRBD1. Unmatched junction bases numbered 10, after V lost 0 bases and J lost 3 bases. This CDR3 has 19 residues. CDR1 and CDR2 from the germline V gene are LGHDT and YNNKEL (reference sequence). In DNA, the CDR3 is TGTGCCAGCAGCCAAGACCGACAGGGGGCCTCTGTAGCTAATGAAAAACTGTTTTTT. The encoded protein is CASSQDRQGASVANEKLFF.

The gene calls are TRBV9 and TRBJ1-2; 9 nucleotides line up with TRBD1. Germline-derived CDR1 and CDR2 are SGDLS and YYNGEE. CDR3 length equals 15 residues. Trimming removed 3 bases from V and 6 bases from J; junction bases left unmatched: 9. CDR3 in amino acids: CASSATGGVIDGYTF. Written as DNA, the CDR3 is TGTGCCAGCAGCGCGACAGGGGGGGTGATCGATGGCTACACCTTC.

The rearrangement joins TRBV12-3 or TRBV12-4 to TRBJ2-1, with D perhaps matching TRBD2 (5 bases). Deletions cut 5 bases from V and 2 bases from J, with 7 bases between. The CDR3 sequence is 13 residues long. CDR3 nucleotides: TGTGCCAGCAGTACCGGGGCCTACAATGAGCAGTTCTTC. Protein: CASSTGAYNEQFF.

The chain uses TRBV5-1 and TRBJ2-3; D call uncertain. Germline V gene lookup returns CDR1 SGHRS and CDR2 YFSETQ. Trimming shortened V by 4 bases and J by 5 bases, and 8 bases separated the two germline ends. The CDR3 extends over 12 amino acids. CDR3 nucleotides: TGCGCCAGCAGCCCCCTCAGAGATACGCAGTATTTT. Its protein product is CASSPLRDTQYF.

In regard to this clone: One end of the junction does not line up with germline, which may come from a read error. CDR3 bases: TGTGCCAGTAGTGGGGGAGGTGGTGAAGCTTTCTTT. Encoded protein: CASSGGGGEAFF. The chain combines TRBV6-4 with TRBJ1-1; D might be TRBD1 (5 bases). CDR3 size: 12 residues. CDR1 is MRHNA and CDR2 is SNTAGT in the germline V gene.

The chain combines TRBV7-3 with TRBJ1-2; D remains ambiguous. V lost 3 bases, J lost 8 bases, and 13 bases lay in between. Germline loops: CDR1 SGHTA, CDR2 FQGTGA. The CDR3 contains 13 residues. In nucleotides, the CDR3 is TGTGCCAGCAGCTTCCCCGAGGGTCTAGGCTACACCTTC. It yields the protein CASSFPEGLGYTF.

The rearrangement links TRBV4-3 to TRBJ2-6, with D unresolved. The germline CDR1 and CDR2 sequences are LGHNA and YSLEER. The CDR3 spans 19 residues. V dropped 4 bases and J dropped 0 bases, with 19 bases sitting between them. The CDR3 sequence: CASSLDEAGDLSGANVLTF. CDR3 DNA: TGCGCCAGCAGCCTAGACGAGGCAGGCGACCTCTCTGGGGCCAACGTCCTGACTTTC.

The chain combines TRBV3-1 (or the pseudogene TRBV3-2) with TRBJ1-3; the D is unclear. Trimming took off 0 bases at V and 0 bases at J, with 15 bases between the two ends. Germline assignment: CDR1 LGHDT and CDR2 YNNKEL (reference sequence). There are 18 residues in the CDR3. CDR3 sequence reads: CASSQDSTSLTSGNTIYF. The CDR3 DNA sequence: TGTGCCAGCAGCCAAGATTCGACCTCCTTAACCTCTGGAAACACCATATATTTT.

CDR3 amino acids: CASSLAASGGAADTQYF. The CDR3 DNA reads as TGTGCCAGCAGCTTAGCGGCTAGCGGGGGGGCCGCAGATACGCAGTATTTT. The J gene is TRBJ2-3, the V gene TRBV7-2, with 12 bases fitting TRBD2. The CDR3 covers 17 residues. The V and J ends lost 0 bases and 4 bases, in that order; junction bases with no gene match: 5. Germline CDR1 SGHTA, CDR2 FQGNSA.

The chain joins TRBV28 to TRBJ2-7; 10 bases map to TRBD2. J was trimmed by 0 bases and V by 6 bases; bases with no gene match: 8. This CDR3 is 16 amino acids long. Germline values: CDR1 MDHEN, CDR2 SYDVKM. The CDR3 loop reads CASRGRGLAFSYEQYF. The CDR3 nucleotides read TGTGCCAGCAGGGGAAGGGGACTAGCGTTCTCCTACGAGCAGTACTTC.

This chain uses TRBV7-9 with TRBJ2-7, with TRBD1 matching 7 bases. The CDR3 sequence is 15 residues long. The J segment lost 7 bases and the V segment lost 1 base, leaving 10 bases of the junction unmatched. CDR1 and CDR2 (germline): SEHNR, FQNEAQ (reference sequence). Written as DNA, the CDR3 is TGTGCCAGCAGCTTAGTGTTCGGGACAGCGGAGGAGCAGTACTTC. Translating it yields CASSLVFGTAEEQYF.

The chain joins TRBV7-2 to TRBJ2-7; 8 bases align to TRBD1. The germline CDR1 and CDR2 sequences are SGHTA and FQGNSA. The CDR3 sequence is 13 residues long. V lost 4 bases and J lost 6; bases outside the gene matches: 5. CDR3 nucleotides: TGTGCCAGCAGCTCGGACAGGGTAGGCGAGCAGTACTTC. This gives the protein CASSSDRVGEQYF.

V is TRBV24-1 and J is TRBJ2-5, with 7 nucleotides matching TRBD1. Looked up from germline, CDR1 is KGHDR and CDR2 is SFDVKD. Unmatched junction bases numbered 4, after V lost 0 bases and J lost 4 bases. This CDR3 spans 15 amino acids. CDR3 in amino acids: CATSDLRGGIETQYF. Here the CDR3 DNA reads TGTGCCACCAGTGATTTGAGAGGGGGCATAGAGACCCAGTACTTC.

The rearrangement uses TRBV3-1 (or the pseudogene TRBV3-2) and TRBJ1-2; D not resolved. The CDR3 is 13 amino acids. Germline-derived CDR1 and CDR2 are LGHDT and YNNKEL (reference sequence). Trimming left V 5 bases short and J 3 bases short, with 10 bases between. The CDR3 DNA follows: TGTGCCAGCAGCACTGAGGAGGACTATGGCTACACCTTC. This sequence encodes CASSTEEDYGYTF.

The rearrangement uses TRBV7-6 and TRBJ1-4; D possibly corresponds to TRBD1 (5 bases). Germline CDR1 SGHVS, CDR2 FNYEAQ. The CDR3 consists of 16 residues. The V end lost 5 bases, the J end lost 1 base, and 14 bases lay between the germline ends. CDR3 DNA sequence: TGTGCCAGCAGCCCGGACCCAGGGTTAACTAATGAAAAACTGTTTTTT. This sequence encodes CASSPDPGLTNEKLFF.

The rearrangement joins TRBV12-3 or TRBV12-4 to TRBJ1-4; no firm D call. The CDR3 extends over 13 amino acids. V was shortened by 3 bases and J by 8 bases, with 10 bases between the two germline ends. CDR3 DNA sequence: TGTGCCAGCAGTTTCTCCCTTAGGGAAAAACTGTTTTTT. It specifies CASSFSLREKLFF.

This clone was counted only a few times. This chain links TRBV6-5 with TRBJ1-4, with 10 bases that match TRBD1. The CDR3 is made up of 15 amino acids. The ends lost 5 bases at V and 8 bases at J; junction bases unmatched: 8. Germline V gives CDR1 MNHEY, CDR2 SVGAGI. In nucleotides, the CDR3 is TGTGCCAGCAGTAACTGGGACAGGGGAGGCGAAAAACTGTTTTTT. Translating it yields CASSNWDRGGEKLFF.

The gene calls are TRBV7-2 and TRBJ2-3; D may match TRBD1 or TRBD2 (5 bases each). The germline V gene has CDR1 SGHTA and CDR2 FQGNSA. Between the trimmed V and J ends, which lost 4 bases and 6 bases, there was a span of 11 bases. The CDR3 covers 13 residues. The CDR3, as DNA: TGTGCCAGCAGCTCCCCCGGGGCCGATACGCAGTATTTT. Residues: CASSSPGADTQYF. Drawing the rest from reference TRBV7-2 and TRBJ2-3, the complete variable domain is GAGVSQSPSNKVTEKGKDVELRCDPISGHTALYWYRQSLGQGLEFLIYFQGNSAPDKSGLPSDRFSAERTGGSVSTLTIQRTQQEDSAVYLCASSSPGADTQYFGPGTRLTVL.

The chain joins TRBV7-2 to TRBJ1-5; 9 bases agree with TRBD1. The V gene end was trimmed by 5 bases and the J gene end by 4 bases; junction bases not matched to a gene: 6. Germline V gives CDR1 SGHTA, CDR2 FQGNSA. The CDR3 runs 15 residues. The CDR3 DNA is TGTGCCAGCAGCCCCTCGACAGGGGGTAATCAGCCCCAGCATTTT. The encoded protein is CASSPSTGGNQPQHF. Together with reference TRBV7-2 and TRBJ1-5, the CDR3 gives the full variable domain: GAGVSQSPSNKVTEKGKDVELRCDPISGHTALYWYRQSLGQGLEFLIYFQGNSAPDKSGLPSDRFSAERTGGSVSTLTIQRTQQEDSAVYLCASSPSTGGNQPQHFGDGTRLSIL.